Listed below are T cell receptor beta chains from one sample, sequenced in a study of cytomegalovirus exposure and HLA in healthy donors. Libraries were prepared by immunoSEQ multiplex PCR; TCRdb keeps only in-frame clonotypes and omits some of them. The table records about 52,000 clones, around 70% of them present only once. Source material: PBMCs. These receptors all come from a woman in her forties or fifties in good health and CMV-seronegative. Each CDR3 is given with its conserved first and last residue. D genes are given only for firm matches. Clone size, where shown, is once, few, many, or a class for clones that have expanded.

TRBD2	TRBV10-3	TRBJ2-7	-	CAIRAGAAYEQYF	TGTGCCATCAGGGCGGGAGCGGCCTACGAGCAGTACTTC
-	TRBV2	TRBJ2-3	once	CASSWASGTDTQYF	TGTGCCAGCAGTTGGGCTAGCGGCACAGATACGCAGTATTTT
-	TRBV19	TRBJ2-1	-	CASSIRSEYNEQFF	TGTGCCAGTAGTATTAGGAGCGAATACAATGAGCAGTTCTTC
-	TRBV5-5	TRBJ1-5	-	CASSLIEYQPQHF	TGTGCCAGCAGCTTGATCGAGTATCAGCCCCAGCATTTT
-	TRBV4-1	TRBJ1-1	-	CASSQGGAGRAEAFF	TGCGCCAGCAGCCAAGGAGGAGCGGGAAGGGCTGAAGCTTTCTTT
-	TRBV10-3	TRBJ1-2	-	CAVSREGRVGGYTF	TGTGCCGTCTCCAGGGAAGGTCGGGTGGGCGGCTACACCTTC
TRBD2	TRBV5-1	TRBJ2-3	-	CASSYLPGGLPPADTQYF	TGCGCCAGCAGCTACTTACCGGGGGGACTCCCTCCGGCAGATACGCAGTATTTT
TRBD1	TRBV5-1	TRBJ2-5	-	CASSPGQLQETQYF	TGCGCCAGCAGCCCGGGACAGCTCCAAGAGACCCAGTACTTC
-	TRBV2	TRBJ1-2	once	CASSESFYGYTF	TGTGCCAGCAGTGAATCTTTCTATGGCTACACCTTC
-	TRBV4-3	TRBJ1-1	-	CASSQDEGWAYTEAFF	TGCGCCAGCAGCCAAGATGAGGGTTGGGCTTACACTGAAGCTTTCTTT
-	TRBV6-6	TRBJ2-3	-	CASSYSSGGTQYF	TGTGCCAGCAGTTACTCAAGTGGAGGTACGCAGTATTTT
-	TRBV29-1	TRBJ1-2	-	CSSGQGEDYGYTF	TGCAGCTCTGGGCAGGGCGAGGACTATGGCTACACCTTC
TRBD1	TRBV2	TRBJ1-5	once	CASSGGTGRYQPQHF	TGTGCCAGCAGTGGGGGGACAGGGCGGTATCAGCCCCAGCATTTT
-	TRBV27	TRBJ2-2	-	CASEAARTGELFF	TGTGCCAGCGAAGCCGCGAGAACCGGGGAGCTGTTTTTT
TRBD2	TRBV7-7	TRBJ2-1	-	CASSAGTSGSRQFF	TGTGCTAGCAGCGCCGGGACTAGCGGGAGTCGGCAGTTCTTC
TRBD1	TRBV2	TRBJ2-1	once	CASSGQGNNEQFF	TGTGCCAGCAGCGGACAGGGGAACAATGAGCAGTTCTTC
-	TRBV7-8	TRBJ2-3	-	CASSSYGDTQYF	TGTGCCAGCAGCTCTTACGGGGATACGCAGTATTTT